The clone carrying this TCR beta chain was seen only a few times. Its target is unknown. Assay used: immunoSEQ multiplex PCR; TCRdb lists only in-frame clones, some missing. Of fewer than 95,000 clones in the sample, more than 85% are singletons; the top ten hold roughly 2%. This entry comes from a study of graft-versus-host responses after intestinal transplantation. Study at large: Every transplant recipient was induced with anti-thymocyte globulin, then maintained on tacrolimus and steroids for approximately three years.

Study-wide findings and caveats: Individuals carrying graft-donor T cell macrochimerism showed high graft-versus-host to host-versus-graft clonal ratios in allografts. Early HvG declines after transplant were associated with peak circulating GvH clone levels.

Germline V lookup: CDR1 MNHNY, CDR2 SVGAGI (reference sequence). The CDR3 is made up of 10 amino acids. Trimming stripped 9 bases from V and 8 bases from J, with 8 bases between. This chain connects TRBV6-6 to TRBJ1-5, with unresolved D. The TCR comes from a human donor who received an intestinal transplant. The sample consisted of unstimulated CD8+ T cells sorted from spleen or lymph node cells, taken before intestinal transplant. The CDR3 here is CASLYEPQHF. CDR3 DNA: TGTGCCAGTCTATACGAGCCCCAGCATTTT.